A single sample gave rise to the 18 T cell receptor beta chains below, sequenced in a study of blood T cells in healthy people across ages. Together with a sample-barcoded 5' primer, a J-beta primer mix was included in a second PCR lasting about 6 to 12 cycles. One entry per CDR3 protein, called by TCRdb with MiXCR from the 5' RACE reads. The table lists 730,000 or so distinct CDR3 sequences, roughly 43% of them singletons, with roughly 30% in the top ten. The sample comprised blood. The origin of the receptors is a man older than 75 in good health.

CDR3 region: CASSLGYGTSGSLGGQETQYF. The CDR3 DNA follows: TGTGCCAGCAGCTTAGGGTATGGGACTAGCGGGAGTTTAGGAGGCCAAGAGACCCAGTACTTC. J is TRBJ2-5 and V is TRBV13, with 14 bases lining up with TRBD2. Germline assignment: CDR1 PRHDT and CDR2 FYEKMQ (reference sequence). Germline trimming cut 0 bases from V and 1 base from J; bases unmatched to any gene: 13. The CDR3 length is 21 residues.

This clonotype was counted a few times. The chain has TRBV5-1 and TRBJ2-5; D is undetermined. Trimming removed 0 bases at V and 3 bases at J, with 9 bases between. The V gene's germline CDR1 is SGHRS and CDR2 YFSETQ. The CDR3 runs 14 residues. The CDR3 is CASSLVGTKETQYF. In DNA, the CDR3 is TGCGCCAGCAGCTTGGTGGGCACCAAAGAGACCCAGTACTTC.

In this sample, this clonotype turned up a few times. J is TRBJ2-4 and V is TRBV20-1; no clear D. The J call could be wrong; TRBJ2-7 is a better fit for the DNA end. CDR1 DFQATT and CDR2 SNEGSKA come from the germline V gene (reference sequence). The CDR3 is made up of 12 amino acids. The CDR3 DNA is TGCAGTATACCCCAACACTGCTACGAGCAGTACTTC. The encoded protein is CSIPQHCYEQYF.

This clonotype showed up just once. J is TRBJ2-1 and V is TRBV2, with D perhaps matching TRBD1 or TRBD2 (5 bases each). The ends were cut back, 1 base at V and 13 bases at J, with 23 bases in the middle. CDR3 length: 16 residues. Germline CDR1 reads SNHLY; CDR2 reads FYNNEI. The CDR3 DNA reads TGTGCCAGCAGTGAAGTCGGGGAGAGTAGGATGGGGACCCAGTTCTTC. Translated: CASSEVGESRMGTQFF.

Notes on this clonotype: One end of the junction varies from germline; a read error may be responsible. The V gene is TRBV15, the J gene TRBJ1-4, with unresolved D. The CDR3 runs to 14 residues. Per germline, CDR1 LNHNV and CDR2 YYDKDF (reference sequence). As DNA, the CDR3 is TGTGCCACCAGCCCTCTAACAACTAGTGAAAAACTGTTTTTT. Its translation: CATSPLTTSEKLFF.

The V and J genes are TRBV13 and TRBJ2-3; 10 nucleotides align to TRBD2. J was trimmed by 2 bases and V by 8 bases; bases with no gene match: 7. Per germline, CDR1 PRHDT and CDR2 FYEKMQ (reference sequence). The CDR3 contains 15 residues. The CDR3, as DNA: TGTGCCAGCGGCCAAACTAGCGGGGACACAGATACGCAGTATTTT. Protein product: CASGQTSGDTDTQYF.

The chain employs TRBV5-1 and TRBJ1-2; no reliable D call. The CDR3 is made up of 14 amino acids. The ends were cut back, 4 bases at V and 0 bases at J, with 10 bases in the middle. Germline values: CDR1 SGHRS, CDR2 YFSETQ. The CDR3 bases are TGCGCCAGCAGCATGGACGTTACTAACTATGGCTACACCTTC. Its protein is CASSMDVTNYGYTF.

In the case of this clonotype: One end of the junction is discordant with germline, which a read error may explain. The CDR3 DNA reads as TGTGCCGGCTCACAACCGGGACTAGGGTCCTACGAGCAGTACTTC. This sequence encodes CAGSQPGLGSYEQYF. The chain combines TRBV18 with TRBJ2-7; 8 positions match TRBD2. CDR1 and CDR2 (germline): KGHSH, LQKENI. The CDR3 sequence is 15 residues long.

This clonotype was observed at least ten times. This chain's CDR3 is CASRRQMDTGELFF. The CDR3 nucleotides read TGTGCCAGTAGGCGACAGATGGACACCGGGGAGCTGTTTTTT. The chain links TRBV6-2 or TRBV6-3 to TRBJ2-2; possibly TRBD1 for D (5 bases). Trimming stripped 9 bases from V and 3 bases from J, with 14 bases between. The CDR3 is 14 amino acids. The germline V gene encodes CDR1 MNHEY and CDR2 SVGEGT.

The rearrangement joins TRBV10-1 to TRBJ2-1, with 13 bases fitting TRBD2. V shed 4 bases and J 7 bases; nucleotides not matched to a gene: 7. The CDR3 is 16 amino acids. Germline V gives CDR1 WNHNN, CDR2 SYGVQD (reference sequence). CDR3 residues: CASSGGLAGDQNEQFF. As DNA, the CDR3 is TGCGCCAGCAGTGGCGGACTAGCGGGAGATCAGAATGAGCAGTTCTTC.

The chain recombines TRBV14 with TRBJ1-5, with D uncertain. The V and J ends lost 0 bases and 5 bases respectively, with 5 bases between them. CDR3 length: 13 residues. Germline CDR1 and CDR2: SGHDN and FVKESK. The CDR3 DNA is TGTGCCAGCAGCCAAGATCTCGATCAGCCCCAGCATTTT. It translates to CASSQDLDQPQHF. The full variable domain, its missing parts supplied by reference TRBV14 and TRBJ1-5, is EAGVTQFPSHSVIEKGQTVTLRCDPISGHDNLYWYRRVMGKEIKFLLHFVKESKQDESGMPNNRFLAERTGGTYSTLKVQPAELEDSGVYFCASSQDLDQPQHFGDGTRLSIL.

The chain has TRBV6-2 or TRBV6-3 and TRBJ2-2; 12 nucleotides match TRBD2. This CDR3 is 16 amino acids long. Germline loops: CDR1 MNHEY, CDR2 SVGEGT. V was pared by 6 bases and J by 7 bases, with 9 bases of the junction left unmatched. The CDR3 spells CASRETSGSVFGELFF. The CDR3 DNA is TGTGCCAGCAGGGAGACTAGCGGGAGCGTTTTCGGGGAGCTGTTTTTT.

The table lists this clonotype with a few counts. CDR3 nucleotides: TGTGCCAGCAGTGTGCAGAGTTCCGGCGAGCAGTACTTC. Encoded protein: CASSVQSSGEQYF. The rearrangement uses TRBV6-4 and TRBJ2-7; D gene unclear. V shed 4 bases and J shed 6 bases, with 13 bases lying between them. Germline CDR1 is MRHNA and CDR2 is SNTAGT. The CDR3 length is 13 residues.

This clonotype was found a few times. CDR3 bases: TGTGCCACCAGTGAGGGAGGACCGGGATCACGGAGCACTGAAGCTTTCTTT. Its protein is CATSEGGPGSRSTEAFF. The V gene is TRBV24-1, the J gene TRBJ1-1; D uncertain. Germline V lookup: CDR1 KGHDR, CDR2 SFDVKD. V gave up 4 bases and J gave up 4 bases, with 21 bases separating them. This CDR3 contains 17 residues.

The gene calls are TRBV7-8 and TRBJ2-7; TRBD2 aligns across 11 bases. This CDR3 has 16 residues. J lost 4 bases, V lost 1 base, and 6 bases had no gene match. Germline-derived CDR1 and CDR2 are SGHVS and FQNEAQ. The CDR3 region is CASSLDPSGRSYEQYF. The CDR3 coding sequence is TGTGCCAGCAGCTTAGACCCTAGCGGGAGGTCGTACGAGCAGTACTTC. Full variable domain (missing parts from reference TRBV7-8 and TRBJ2-7): GAGVSQSPRYKVAKRGQDVALRCDPISGHVSLFWYQQALGQGPEFLTYFQNEAQLDKSGLPSDRFFAERPEGSVSTLKIQRTQQEDSAVYLCASSLDPSGRSYEQYFGPGTRLTVT.

This clonotype was counted between two and nine times. The chain combines TRBV5-6 with TRBJ2-6, with a possible D match to TRBD1 (6 bases). The germline gives CDR1 SGHDT, CDR2 YYEEEE. V was cut by 4 bases and J by 0 bases, with 17 bases left in between. This CDR3 spans 18 amino acids. The CDR3 region is CASSGGWDKNSGANVLTF. The DNA of the CDR3 is TGTGCCAGCAGCGGAGGATGGGACAAAAACTCTGGGGCCAACGTCCTGACTTTC. The entire variable domain, with the rest obtained from reference TRBV5-6 and TRBJ2-6, is as follows: DAGVTQSPTHLIKTRGQQVTLRCSPKSGHDTVSWYQQALGQGPQFIFQYYEEEERQRGNFPDRFSGHQFPNYSSELNVNALLLGDSALYLCASSGGWDKNSGANVLTFGAGSRLTVL.

The V gene is TRBV7-2, the J gene TRBJ2-3, with a possible D match to TRBD2 (6 bases). Germline CDR1 is SGHTA and CDR2 is FQGNSA. Trimming shortened V by 6 bases and J by 3 bases, and 16 bases separated the two germline ends. CDR3 length: 15 amino acids. DNA for the CDR3: TGTGCCAGCAGGGTTCAGGGAGGTGTTACAGATACGCAGTATTTT. Its translation is CASRVQGGVTDTQYF.

V and J are TRBV7-2 and TRBJ2-3; D perhaps matches TRBD2 (5 bases). The ends were cut back, 5 bases at V and 8 bases at J, with 14 bases in the middle. The V gene's germline CDR1 is SGHTA and CDR2 FQGNSA. CDR3 length equals 13 residues. CDR3 loop: CASSPTMVCTQYF. CDR3 coding DNA: TGTGCCAGCAGCCCGACTATGGTGTGTACGCAGTATTTT.